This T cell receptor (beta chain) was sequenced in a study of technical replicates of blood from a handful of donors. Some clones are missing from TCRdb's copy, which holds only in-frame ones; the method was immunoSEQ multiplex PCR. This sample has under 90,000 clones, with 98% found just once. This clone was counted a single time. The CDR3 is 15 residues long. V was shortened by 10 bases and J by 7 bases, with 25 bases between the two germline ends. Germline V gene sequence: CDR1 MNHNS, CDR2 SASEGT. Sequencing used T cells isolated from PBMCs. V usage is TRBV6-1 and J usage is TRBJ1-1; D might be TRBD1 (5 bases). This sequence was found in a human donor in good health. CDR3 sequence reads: CATQSETALLLEAFF. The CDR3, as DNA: TGTGCCACCCAAAGTGAGACAGCACTTCTACTTGAAGCTTTCTTT.